This TCR beta chain emerged from a study of CD8 T cells in ankylosing spondylitis. Study conclusions and caveats: Earlier studies detected some motif variants in reactive arthritis synovial fluid and blood. In ankylosing spondylitis blood, a motif of eight highly homologous TCR beta variants appeared characteristic. The study looked at matched synovial fluid samples from ankylosing spondylitis patients. Disease-linked clones were reported to be significantly enriched there. Peripheral blood samples showed relatively rare disease-linked clones, and these clones were CD8+.

5'-RACE, quantitative and with molecular barcodes, yielded the TCR beta libraries. Each CDR3 protein gets one entry after TCRdb re-called the 5' RACE reads with MiXCR. The data hold around 480,000 distinct CDR3 sequences, with roughly a sixth observed a single time. For this clonotype: Its specificity is unknown.

Trimming pared 5 bases from V and 4 bases from J, leaving 15 bases between. This CDR3 region has 15 residues. The chain is built from TRBV12-3 or TRBV12-4 and TRBJ2-1; maybe TRBD1 (6 bases). The source material was blood, either unsorted or a sorted T cell fraction (not recorded which). This clonotype was obtained from a male donor with ankylosing spondylitis. The CDR3 sequence: CASSTGNMLYNEQFF. DNA of the CDR3: TGTGCCAGCAGTACAGGGAACATGCTTTACAATGAGCAGTTCTTC.